This T cell receptor (beta chain) was recovered during a study of PD-L1 blockade in urothelial cancer. Clones were sequenced by immunoSEQ multiplex PCR, and TCRdb holds only the in-frame ones, with some missing. The sample holds roughly 91,000 clones, roughly 84% seen once. V was clipped by 5 bases and J by 4 bases, with 15 bases between them. Per germline, CDR1 SGHTA and CDR2 FQGNSA. The CDR3 runs 15 residues. Described time point: pretreatment peripheral blood. The material was PBMCs, obtained around atezolizumab (anti-PD-L1) treatment. The V call is TRBV7-2, the J call TRBJ1-3; tentative D call: TRBD1 (5 bases). This TCR was sampled from a man in his fifties or sixties with urothelial cancer. The CDR3 here is CASSPGGTGGNTIYF. The CDR3 nucleotides are TGTGCCAGCAGCCCGGGGGGAACGGGGGGAAACACCATATATTTT.